This TCR beta chain was profiled in a study of identical twins. The V gene lost 3 bases and the J gene lost 9 bases, with 18 bases spanning the gap. This CDR3 is built from 15 residues. This clonotype was detected a few times. TCRdb processed the 5' RACE reads anew with MiXCR; each CDR3 protein has one entry. There are around 550,000 distinct CDR3 sequences in the sample; 13% to 15% occur only once, and 0.35% to 0.45% lies in the top ten. These data also formed part of another study, on yellow fever vaccine responses in identical twins.

This receptor was identified in a young woman in good health. The chain has TRBV12-3 or TRBV12-4 and TRBJ2-1; maybe TRBD1 (6 bases). Material: CD4+ T cells sorted from blood. The CDR3 protein is CASSLERGRGIEQFF. The CDR3 nucleotides read TGTGCCAGCAGTTTGGAAAGGGGGAGAGGGATTGAGCAGTTCTTC.